Reported below is one TCR beta chain. The antigen remains unidentified. Mismatch with germline at one junction end may stem from a read error. These data are taken from a study of tumor-infiltrating lymphocytes in glioblastoma multiforme. Study results and limitations: Only one glioblastoma patient had TCR and mutation analysis. The T cells in this sample were not sorted into functional subsets.

TCRB libraries came from RNA via three nested multiplex PCR rounds. Input was 0.5 ug total RNA, reverse-transcribed with a C-beta primer. TCRdb re-analysed the multiplex PCR reads in MiXCR, keeping a single row per CDR3 protein. This sample carries about 8,400 distinct CDR3 sequences, around 74% of them seen once, and the ten largest clones take 40% to 60%. Looked up from germline, CDR1 is WNHNN and CDR2 is SYGVQD (reference sequence). The CDR3 loop spans 14 amino acids. The receptor comes from a male donor with glioblastoma. The chain combines TRBV10-1 with TRBJ2-1, with D possibly TRBD2 on 6 matching bases. The sample consisted of brain tumor tissue. The CDR3 sequence: CVSSSGGTWDEQFF. In nucleotides, the CDR3 is TGCGTCAGCAGTTCTGGCGGGACGTGGGATGAGCAATTCTTC.